A single sample is the source of the 3 T cell receptor beta chains below, sequenced in a study of blood T cell repertoires in COVID-19. Method: immunoSEQ multiplex PCR; TCRdb's copy keeps in-frame clones and lacks some. The sample records 90,000 to 130,000 clones, nearly 90% being singletons. The material sequenced was peripheral blood. Receptors were obtained from a human donor in a cohort sampled during active COVID-19.

The V call is TRBV15, the J call TRBJ1-2, with TRBD1 matching over 10 bases. In germline, CDR1 is LNHNV, CDR2 YYDKDF (reference sequence). The J segment lost 4 bases and the V segment lost 0 bases, leaving 5 bases of the junction unmatched. The CDR3 is made up of 16 amino acids. CDR3: CATSRETGGLGYGYTF. CDR3 nucleotide sequence: TGTGCCACCAGCAGAGAGACAGGGGGCTTGGGCTATGGCTACACCTTC.

The genes are TRBV18 and TRBJ2-1; TRBD2 is a possible D gene (6 bases). Germline V lookup: CDR1 KGHSH, CDR2 LQKENI. V gave up 4 bases and J gave up 10 bases, with 20 bases separating them. CDR3 size: 15 residues. The CDR3 sequence: CASSLTPQGRGEQFF. The CDR3 DNA reads TGTGCCAGCTCACTAACCCCCCAGGGTCGGGGGGAGCAGTTCTTC. The full variable domain, with the rest looked up from reference TRBV18 and TRBJ2-1, is NAGVMQNPRHLVRRRGQEARLRCSPMKGHSHVYWYRQLPEEGLKFMVYLQKENIIDESGMPKERFSAEFPKEGPSILRIQQVVRGDSAAYFCASSLTPQGRGEQFFGPGTRLTVL.

The chain links TRBV5-1 to TRBJ2-3; D may be TRBD2 (6 bases). The germline V gene encodes CDR1 SGHRS and CDR2 YFSETQ. V was pared by 4 bases and J by 1 base, with 19 bases between. The CDR3 has 17 amino acids. The chain's CDR3 is CASSPQPLRDGTDTQYF. The DNA of the CDR3 is TGCGCCAGCAGCCCCCAACCCTTGCGGGACGGCACAGATACGCAGTATTTT.